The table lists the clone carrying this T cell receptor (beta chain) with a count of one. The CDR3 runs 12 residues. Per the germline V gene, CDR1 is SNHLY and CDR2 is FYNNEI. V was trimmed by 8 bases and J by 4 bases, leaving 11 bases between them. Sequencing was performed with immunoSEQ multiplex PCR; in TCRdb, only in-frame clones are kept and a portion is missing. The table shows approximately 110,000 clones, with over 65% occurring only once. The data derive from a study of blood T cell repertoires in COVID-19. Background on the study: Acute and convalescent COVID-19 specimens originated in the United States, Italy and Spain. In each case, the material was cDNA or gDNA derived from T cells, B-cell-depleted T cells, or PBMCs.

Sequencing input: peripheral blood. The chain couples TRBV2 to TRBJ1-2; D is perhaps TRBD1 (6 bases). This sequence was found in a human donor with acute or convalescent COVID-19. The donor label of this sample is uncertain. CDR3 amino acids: CASVRGSYGYTF. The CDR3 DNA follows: TGTGCCAGCGTCAGGGGATCCTATGGCTACACCTTC.